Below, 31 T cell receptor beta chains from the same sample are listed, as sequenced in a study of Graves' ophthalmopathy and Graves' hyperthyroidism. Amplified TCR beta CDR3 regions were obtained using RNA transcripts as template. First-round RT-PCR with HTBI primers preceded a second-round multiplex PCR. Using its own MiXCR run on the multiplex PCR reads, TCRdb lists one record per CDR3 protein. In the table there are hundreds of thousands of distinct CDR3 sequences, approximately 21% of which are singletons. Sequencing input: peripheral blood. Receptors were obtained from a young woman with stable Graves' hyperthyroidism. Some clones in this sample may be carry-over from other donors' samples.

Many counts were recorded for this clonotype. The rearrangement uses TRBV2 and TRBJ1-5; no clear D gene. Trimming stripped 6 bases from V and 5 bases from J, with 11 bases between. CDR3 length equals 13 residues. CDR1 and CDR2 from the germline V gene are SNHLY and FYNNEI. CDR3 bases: TGTGCCAGCAGGGATTTCTTCGATCAGCCCCAGCATTTT. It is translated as CASRDFFDQPQHF.

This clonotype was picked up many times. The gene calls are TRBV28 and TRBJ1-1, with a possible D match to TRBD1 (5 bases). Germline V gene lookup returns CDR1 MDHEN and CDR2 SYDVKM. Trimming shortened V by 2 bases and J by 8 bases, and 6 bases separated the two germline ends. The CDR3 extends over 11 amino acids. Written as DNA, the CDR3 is TGTGCCAGCAGTTTAAGACAGGAAGCTTTCTTT. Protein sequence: CASSLRQEAFF. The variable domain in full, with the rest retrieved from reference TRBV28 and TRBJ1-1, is DVKVTQSSRYLVKRTGEKVFLECVQDMDHENMFWYRQDPGLGLRLIYFSYDVKMKEKGDIPEGYSVSREKKERFSLILESASTNQTSMYLCASSLRQEAFFGQGTRLTVV.

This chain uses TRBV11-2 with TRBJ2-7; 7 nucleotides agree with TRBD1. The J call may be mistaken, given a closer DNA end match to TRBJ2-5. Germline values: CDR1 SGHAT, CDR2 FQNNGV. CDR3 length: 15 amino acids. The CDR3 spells CASSLGAGTEETQYF. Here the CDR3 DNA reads TGTGCCAGCAGCTTAGGAGCCGGGACAGAAGAGACCCAGTACTTC.

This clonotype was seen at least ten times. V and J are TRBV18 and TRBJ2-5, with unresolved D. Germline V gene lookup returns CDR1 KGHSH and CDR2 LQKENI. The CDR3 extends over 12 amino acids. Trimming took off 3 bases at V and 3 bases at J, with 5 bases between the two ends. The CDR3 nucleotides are TGTGCCAGCTCACCGATGGAAGAGACCCAGTACTTC. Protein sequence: CASSPMEETQYF.

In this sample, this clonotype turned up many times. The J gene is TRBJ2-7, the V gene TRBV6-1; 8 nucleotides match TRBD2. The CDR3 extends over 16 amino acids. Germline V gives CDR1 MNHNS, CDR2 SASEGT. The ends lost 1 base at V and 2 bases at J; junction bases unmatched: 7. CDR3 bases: TGTGCCAGCAGTGAAGTTGGGGTAGCGGGGCCCTACGAGCAGTACTTC. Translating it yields CASSEVGVAGPYEQYF.

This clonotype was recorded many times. The CDR3, as DNA: TGTGCCAGCAGTGCCCCAAAAGGGGGCCACGAGCAGTACTTC. Protein: CASSAPKGGHEQYF. V gene TRBV6-1 combines with J gene TRBJ2-7; 7 positions agree with TRBD1. Germline V gene lookup returns CDR1 MNHNS and CDR2 SASEGT. This CDR3 contains 14 residues. Losses at the gene ends were 4 bases for V and 5 bases for J; bases not matched to a gene: 8.

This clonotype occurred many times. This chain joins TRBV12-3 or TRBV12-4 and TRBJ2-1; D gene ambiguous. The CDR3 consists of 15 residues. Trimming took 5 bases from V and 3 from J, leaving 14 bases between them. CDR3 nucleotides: TGTGCCAGCAGTCCCCTAGATTCCCTCTACAATGAGCAGTTCTTC. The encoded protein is CASSPLDSLYNEQFF.

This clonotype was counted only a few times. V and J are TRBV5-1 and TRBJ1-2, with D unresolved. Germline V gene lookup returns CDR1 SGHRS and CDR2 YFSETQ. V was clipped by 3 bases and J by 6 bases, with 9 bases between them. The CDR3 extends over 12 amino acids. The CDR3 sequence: CASSSNLNGYTF. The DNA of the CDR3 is TGCGCCAGCAGCTCAAATCTAAATGGCTACACCTTC. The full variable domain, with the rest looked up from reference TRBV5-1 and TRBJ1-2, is KAGVTQTPRYLIKTRGQQVTLSCSPISGHRSVSWYQQTPGQGLQFLFEYFSETQRNKGNFPGRFSGRQFSNSRSEMNVSTLELGDSALYLCASSSNLNGYTFGSGTRLTVV.

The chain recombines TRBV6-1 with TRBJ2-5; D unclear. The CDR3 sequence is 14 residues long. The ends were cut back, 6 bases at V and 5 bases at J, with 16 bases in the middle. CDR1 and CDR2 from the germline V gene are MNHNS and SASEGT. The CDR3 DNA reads TGTGCCAGCAGCTCCCCAGGCCTCGACGAGACCCAGTACTTC. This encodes CASSSPGLDETQYF.

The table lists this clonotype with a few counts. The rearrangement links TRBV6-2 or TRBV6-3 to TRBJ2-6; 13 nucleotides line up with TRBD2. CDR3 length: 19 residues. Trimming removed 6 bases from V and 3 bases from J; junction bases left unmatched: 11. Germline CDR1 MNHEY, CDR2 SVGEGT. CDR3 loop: CASSYGLAGVKSGANVLTF. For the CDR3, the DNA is TGTGCCAGCAGCTACGGACTAGCGGGAGTTAAAAGTGGGGCCAACGTCCTGACTTTC.

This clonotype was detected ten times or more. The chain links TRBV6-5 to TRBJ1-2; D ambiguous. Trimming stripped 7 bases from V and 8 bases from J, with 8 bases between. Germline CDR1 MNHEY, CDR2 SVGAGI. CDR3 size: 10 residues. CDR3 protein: CASTPIGYTF. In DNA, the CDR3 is TGTGCCAGCACCCCGATAGGCTACACCTTC.

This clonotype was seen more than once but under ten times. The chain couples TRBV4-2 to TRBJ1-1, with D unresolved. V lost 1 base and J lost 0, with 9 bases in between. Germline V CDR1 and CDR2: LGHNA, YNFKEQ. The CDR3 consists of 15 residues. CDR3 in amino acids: CASSQADAMNTEAFF. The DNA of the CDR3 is TGTGCCAGCAGCCAAGCTGACGCTATGAACACTGAAGCTTTCTTT.

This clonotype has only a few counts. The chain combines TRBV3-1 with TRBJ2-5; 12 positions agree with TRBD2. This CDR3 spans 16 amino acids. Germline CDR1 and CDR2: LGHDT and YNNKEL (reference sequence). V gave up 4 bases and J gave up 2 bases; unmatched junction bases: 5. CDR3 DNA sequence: TGTGCCAGCAGCCGCCGGACTAGCGGGGCTCAAGAGACCCAGTACTTC. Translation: CASSRRTSGAQETQYF.

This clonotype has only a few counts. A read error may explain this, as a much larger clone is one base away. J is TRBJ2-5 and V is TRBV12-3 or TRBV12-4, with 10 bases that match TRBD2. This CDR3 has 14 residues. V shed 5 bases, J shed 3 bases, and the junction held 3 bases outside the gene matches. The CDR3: CASSPGLAKETQYF. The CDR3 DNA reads TGTGCCAGCAGTCCGGGACTAGCGAAAGAGACCCAGTACTTC.

CDR3 nucleotide sequence: TGTGCCAGCAGTTTATGGGGCCGGAATCAGCCCCAGCATTTT. This codes for CASSLWGRNQPQHF. The chain joins TRBV27 to TRBJ1-5, with D maybe TRBD1 (5 bases). The CDR3 runs 14 residues. V lost 1 base, J lost 4 bases, and 8 bases lay in between. Germline loops: CDR1 MNHEY, CDR2 SMNVEV (reference sequence).

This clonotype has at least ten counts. The CDR3 DNA reads TGTGCCAGCAGCTTAGGCGGGAGCGGCAAAAACATTCAGTACTTC. Encoded protein: CASSLGGSGKNIQYF. V usage is TRBV7-3 and J usage is TRBJ2-4, with 7 bases matching TRBD2. The CDR3 has 15 residues. Germline CDR1 is SGHTA and CDR2 is FQGTGA. J lost 3 bases, V lost 2 bases, and 4 bases had no gene match.

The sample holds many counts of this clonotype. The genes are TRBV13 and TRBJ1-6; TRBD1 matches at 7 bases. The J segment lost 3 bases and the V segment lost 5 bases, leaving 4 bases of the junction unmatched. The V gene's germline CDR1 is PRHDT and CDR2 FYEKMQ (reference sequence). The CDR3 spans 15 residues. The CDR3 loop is CASSQGQIYNSPLHF. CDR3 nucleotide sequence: TGTGCCAGCAGCCAGGGACAGATCTATAATTCACCCCTCCACTTT.

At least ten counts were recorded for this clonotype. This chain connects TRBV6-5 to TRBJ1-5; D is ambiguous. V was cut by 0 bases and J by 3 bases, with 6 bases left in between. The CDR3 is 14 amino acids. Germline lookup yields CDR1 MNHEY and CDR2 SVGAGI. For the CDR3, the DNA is TGTGCCAGCAGTTACTCCAGTCACAATCAGCCCCAGCATTTT. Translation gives CASSYSSHNQPQHF.

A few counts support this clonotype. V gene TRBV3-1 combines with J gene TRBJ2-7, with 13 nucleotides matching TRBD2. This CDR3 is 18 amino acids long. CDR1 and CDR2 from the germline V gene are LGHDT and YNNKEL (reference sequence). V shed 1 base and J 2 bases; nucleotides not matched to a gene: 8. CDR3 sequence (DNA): TGTGCCAGCAGCCAAGCGAGACTAGCGGGAGGTTGGGCCTACGAGCAGTACTTC. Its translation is CASSQARLAGGWAYEQYF.

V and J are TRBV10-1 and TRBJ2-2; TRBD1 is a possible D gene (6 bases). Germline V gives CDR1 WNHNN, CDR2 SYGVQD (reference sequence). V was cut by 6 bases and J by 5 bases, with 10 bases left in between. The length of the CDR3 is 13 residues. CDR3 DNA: TGCGCCAGCAGCCGGGACACGACCGGGGAGCTGTTTTTT. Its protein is CASSRDTTGELFF.

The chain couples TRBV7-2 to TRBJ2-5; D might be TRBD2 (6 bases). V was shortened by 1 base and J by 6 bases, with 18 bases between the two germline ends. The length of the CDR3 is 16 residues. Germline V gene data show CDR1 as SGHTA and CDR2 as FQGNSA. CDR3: CASSLGVAGNGKTQYF. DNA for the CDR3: TGTGCCAGCAGCTTAGGAGTGGCGGGAAACGGGAAGACCCAGTACTTC.

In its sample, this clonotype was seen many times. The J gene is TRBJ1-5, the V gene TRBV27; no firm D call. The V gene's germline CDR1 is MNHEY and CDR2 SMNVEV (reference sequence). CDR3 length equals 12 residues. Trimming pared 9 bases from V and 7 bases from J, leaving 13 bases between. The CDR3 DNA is TGTGCCAGAAGGAGAGAGCCACAGCCCCAGCATTTT. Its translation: CARRREPQPQHF.

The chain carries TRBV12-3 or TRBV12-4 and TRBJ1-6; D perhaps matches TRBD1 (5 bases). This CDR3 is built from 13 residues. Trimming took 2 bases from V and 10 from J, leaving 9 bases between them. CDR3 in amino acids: CASSLIEGSPLHF. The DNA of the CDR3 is TGTGCCAGCAGTTTAATTGAGGGGTCACCCCTCCACTTT.

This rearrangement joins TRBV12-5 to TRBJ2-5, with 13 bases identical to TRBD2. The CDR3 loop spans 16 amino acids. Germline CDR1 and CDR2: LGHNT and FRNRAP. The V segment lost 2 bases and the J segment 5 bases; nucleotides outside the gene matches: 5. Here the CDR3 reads CASGLRTSGSWETQYF. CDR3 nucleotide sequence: TGTGCTAGTGGTTTGCGGACTAGCGGGAGCTGGGAGACCCAGTACTTC.

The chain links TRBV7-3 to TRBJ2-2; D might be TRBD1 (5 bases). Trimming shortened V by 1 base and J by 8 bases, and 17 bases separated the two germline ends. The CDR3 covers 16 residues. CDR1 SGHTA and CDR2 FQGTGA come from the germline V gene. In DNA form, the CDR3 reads TGTGCCAGCAGCTTAAAGTTTGGGGCAGCGAGGGGGGAGCTGTTTTTT. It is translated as CASSLKFGAARGELFF.

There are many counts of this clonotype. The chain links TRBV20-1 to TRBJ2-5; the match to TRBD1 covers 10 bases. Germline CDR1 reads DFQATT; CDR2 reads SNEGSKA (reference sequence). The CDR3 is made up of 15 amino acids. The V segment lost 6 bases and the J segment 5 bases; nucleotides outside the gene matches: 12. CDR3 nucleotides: TGCAGTGCCAAGGACCGGGACAGGGGTTGGGAGACCCAGTACTTC. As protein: CSAKDRDRGWETQYF.

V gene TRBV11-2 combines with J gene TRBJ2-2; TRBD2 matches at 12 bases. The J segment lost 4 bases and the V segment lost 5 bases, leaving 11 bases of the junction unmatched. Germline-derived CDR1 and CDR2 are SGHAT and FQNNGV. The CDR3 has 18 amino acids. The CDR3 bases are TGTGCCAGCAGCATCCGAATAGGACTAGCGGGGATCACCGGGGAGCTGTTTTTT. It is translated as CASSIRIGLAGITGELFF. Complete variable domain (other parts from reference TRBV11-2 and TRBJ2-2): EAGVAQSPRYKIIEKRQSVAFWCNPISGHATLYWYQQILGQGPKLLIQFQNNGVVDDSQLPKDRFSAERLKGVDSTLKIQPAKLEDSAVYLCASSIRIGLAGITGELFFGEGSRLTVL.

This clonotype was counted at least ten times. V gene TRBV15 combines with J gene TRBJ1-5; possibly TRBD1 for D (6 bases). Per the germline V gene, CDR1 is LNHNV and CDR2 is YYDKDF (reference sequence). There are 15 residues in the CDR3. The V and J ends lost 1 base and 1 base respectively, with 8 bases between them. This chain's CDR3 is CATSRGGQSNQPQHF. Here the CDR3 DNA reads TGTGCCACCAGCAGAGGGGGGCAGAGCAATCAGCCCCAGCATTTT.

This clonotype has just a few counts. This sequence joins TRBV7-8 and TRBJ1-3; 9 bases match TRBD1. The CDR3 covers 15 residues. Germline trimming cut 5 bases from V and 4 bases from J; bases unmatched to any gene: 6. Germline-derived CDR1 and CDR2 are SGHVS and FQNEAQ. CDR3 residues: CASSLRTGEGNTIYF. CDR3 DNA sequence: TGTGCCAGCAGCCTTCGGACAGGGGAGGGAAACACCATATATTTT.

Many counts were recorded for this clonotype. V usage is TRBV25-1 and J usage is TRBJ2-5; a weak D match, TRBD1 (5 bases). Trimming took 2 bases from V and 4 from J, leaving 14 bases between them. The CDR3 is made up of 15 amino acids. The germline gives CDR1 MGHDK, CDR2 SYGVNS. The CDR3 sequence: CASSERGQDSETQYF. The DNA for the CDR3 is TGTGCCAGCAGTGAAAGGGGTCAAGACTCAGAGACCCAGTACTTC.

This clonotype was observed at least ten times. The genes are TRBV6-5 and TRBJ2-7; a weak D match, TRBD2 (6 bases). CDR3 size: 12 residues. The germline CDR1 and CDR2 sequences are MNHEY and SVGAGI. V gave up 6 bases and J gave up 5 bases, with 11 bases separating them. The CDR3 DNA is TGTGCCAGCAGCCCGGGGGTCCACGAGCAGTACTTC. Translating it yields CASSPGVHEQYF.